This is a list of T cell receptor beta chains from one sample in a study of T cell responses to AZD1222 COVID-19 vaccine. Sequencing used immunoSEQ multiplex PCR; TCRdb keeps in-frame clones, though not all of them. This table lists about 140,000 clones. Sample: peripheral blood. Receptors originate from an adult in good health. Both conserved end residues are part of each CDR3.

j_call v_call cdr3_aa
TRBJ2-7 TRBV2 CASKRLSYEQYF
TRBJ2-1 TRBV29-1 CSVRDGVNNEQFF
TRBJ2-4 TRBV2 CASSDRDRVYIQYF
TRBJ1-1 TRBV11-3 CASSLSDRSEAFF
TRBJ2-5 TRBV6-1 CASSEPYGSGAYQETQYF
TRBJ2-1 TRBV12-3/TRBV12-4 CASSFVGREQFF
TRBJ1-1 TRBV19 CASSARRQLNTEAFF
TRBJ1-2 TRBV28 CASSLRDLRTNYGYTF
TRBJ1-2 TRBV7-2 CASSLFHVGAGYGYTF
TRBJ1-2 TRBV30 CAWSGGGYGYTF
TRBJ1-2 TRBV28 CASSLPQNYGYTF
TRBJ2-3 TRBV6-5 CATSGLAGGADTQYF
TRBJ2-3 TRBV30 CAWSGTTDTQYF
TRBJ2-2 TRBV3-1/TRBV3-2 CASSQEPPNTGELFF
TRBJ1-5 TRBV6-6 CASRRPGQGAGPYSNQPQHF
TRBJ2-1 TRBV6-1 CASSEASLAGANEQFF
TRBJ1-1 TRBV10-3 CAIQEQMNTEAFF
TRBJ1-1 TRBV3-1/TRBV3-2 CASSPDRGTAEAFF
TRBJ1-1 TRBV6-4 CASRAGASNTEAFF
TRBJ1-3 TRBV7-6 CASSPSSGNTIYF
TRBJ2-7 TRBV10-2 CASQRAGTTTSYEQYF
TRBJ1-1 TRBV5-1 CASSLADSANTEAFF
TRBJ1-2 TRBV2 CASRSGGGGDTF
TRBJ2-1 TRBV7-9 CASSLVSSGEVDEQFF
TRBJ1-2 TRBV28 CASRPRGGYGYTF
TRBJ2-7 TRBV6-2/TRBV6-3 CASSPIGTSGGAYEQYF
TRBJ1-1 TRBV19 CASGEGGEDTEAFF
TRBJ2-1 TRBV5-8 CASSLLGTGEPEQFF
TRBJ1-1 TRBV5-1 CASSSYGGVNTEAFF
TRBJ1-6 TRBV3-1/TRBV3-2 CASSPGQGKSPLHF
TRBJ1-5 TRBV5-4 CANPHKGGARGRPQHF
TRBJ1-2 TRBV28 CASSFLDRLDYGYTF
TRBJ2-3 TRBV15 CATSRDFADTQYF
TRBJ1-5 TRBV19 CASSIAQRYSNQPQHF
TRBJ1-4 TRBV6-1 CASSDYWVEAATNEKLFF
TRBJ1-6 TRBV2 CASSDGARVLINSPLHF
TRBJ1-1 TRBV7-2 CASSLAPANTEAFF
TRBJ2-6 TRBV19 CASSIRVGDRSSGANVLTF
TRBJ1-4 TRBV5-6 CASSRGEKLFF
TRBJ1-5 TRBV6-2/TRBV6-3 CASSYPRQGARRSNQPQHF
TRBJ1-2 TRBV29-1 CSVEDLGFYGYTF
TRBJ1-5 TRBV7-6 CASSCTTGGPSNQPQHF
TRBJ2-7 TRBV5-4 CASSPDRRSSYEQYF
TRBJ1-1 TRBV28 CASRPPLGSEAFF
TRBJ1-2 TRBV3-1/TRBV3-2 CASSHTSRGRGYTF
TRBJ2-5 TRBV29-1 CSGQGARVSQYF
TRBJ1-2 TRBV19 CAEWLRANYGYTF
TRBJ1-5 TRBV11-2 CASSLYSNQPQHF
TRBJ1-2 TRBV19 CASSILRAAPANYGYTF
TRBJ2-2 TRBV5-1 CASSLSRGPEELFF
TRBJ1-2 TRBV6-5 CASGGTGANYGYTF
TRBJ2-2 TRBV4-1 CASSPRTRGNTGELFF
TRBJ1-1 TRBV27 CASSLESDTEAFF
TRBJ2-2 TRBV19 CASRAGTGWAGELFF